These 13 T cell receptor beta chains were all obtained from the same sample, sequenced in a study of blood T cell repertoires in COVID-19. The data were produced by immunoSEQ multiplex PCR, yet TCRdb's version contains in-frame clones alone and is incomplete. The repertoire holds over 110,000 clones, around 76% seen once, with approximately 14% in the top ten. The specimen was peripheral blood. These receptors came from a man older than 75 with acute or convalescent COVID-19.

CDR3: CASSLDSTHGNTIYF. As DNA, the CDR3 is TGTGCCAGCAGCTTAGATTCTACCCACGGAAACACCATATATTTT. The V call is TRBV7-8, the J call TRBJ1-3; no clear D. V shed 1 base and J shed 4 bases, with 11 bases lying between them. Germline assignment: CDR1 SGHVS and CDR2 FQNEAQ. The CDR3 is 15 amino acids.

The V call is TRBV7-2, the J call TRBJ2-3, with TRBD2 matching 12 bases. CDR1 SGHTA and CDR2 FQGNSA come from the germline V gene. V dropped 5 bases and J dropped 7; count of bases not matched to a gene: 7. The CDR3 is made up of 15 amino acids. The CDR3 sequence is CASSASGGAVYTQYF. The CDR3 DNA is TGTGCCAGCAGCGCTAGCGGGGGGGCAGTTTATACGCAGTATTTT.

The chain recombines TRBV7-2 with TRBJ2-1; 11 bases map to TRBD2. The trim removed 7 bases at V and 9 bases at J, leaving 11 bases unmatched. Germline lookup yields CDR1 SGHTA and CDR2 FQGNSA. CDR3 length: 15 amino acids. The CDR3 protein is CASKIRGLAAPEQFF. The DNA for the CDR3 is TGTGCCAGCAAAATTAGGGGACTAGCGGCTCCTGAGCAGTTCTTC.

CDR3 in DNA: TGTGCCAGCAGCAGGCTAGCGGGGGGTACCTACGAGCAGTACTTC. This translates into CASSRLAGGTYEQYF. The rearrangement links TRBV5-4 to TRBJ2-7; 11 bases map to TRBD2. The CDR3 runs 15 residues. V was clipped by 4 bases and J by 2 bases; unmatched bases: 5. Germline V CDR1 and CDR2: SGHNT, YYREEE (reference sequence).

This chain uses TRBV7-6 with TRBJ1-1, with 9 nucleotides matching TRBD1. The V gene end was trimmed by 5 bases and the J gene end by 5 bases; junction bases not matched to a gene: 3. The CDR3 loop spans 13 amino acids. Germline V gene data show CDR1 as SGHVS and CDR2 as FNYEAQ. The CDR3 is CASSPTGGTEAFF. The CDR3 bases are TGTGCCAGCAGCCCGACAGGGGGGACTGAAGCTTTCTTT.

This rearrangement joins TRBV7-2 to TRBJ2-2, with D hard to call. The CDR3 spans 13 residues. V gave up 4 bases and J gave up 7 bases, with 10 bases separating them. Germline CDR1 reads SGHTA; CDR2 reads FQGNSA. The CDR3 loop reads CASSSRVNGELFF. The CDR3 DNA sequence: TGTGCCAGCAGCTCTCGAGTGAACGGGGAGCTGTTTTTT.

This chain links TRBV6-5 with TRBJ2-5; TRBD1 is a possible D gene (5 bases). V lost 7 bases and J 6 bases, leaving 9 bases between the germline ends. This CDR3 region has 11 residues. The germline V gene has CDR1 MNHEY and CDR2 SVGAGI. The CDR3 loop reads CASKTEQTQYF. CDR3 sequence (DNA): TGTGCCAGCAAGACAGAGCAGACCCAGTACTTC.

This chain uses TRBV2 with TRBJ1-1; 9 nucleotides agree with TRBD1. After removal of 6 bases from V and 4 bases from J, the junction contained 12 bases not matched to a gene. Per germline, CDR1 SNHLY and CDR2 FYNNEI. This CDR3 has 16 amino acids. The CDR3 here is CASRGQGLGIGTEAFF. As DNA, the CDR3 is TGTGCCAGCAGGGGACAGGGTCTGGGTATTGGCACTGAAGCTTTCTTT.

The chain links TRBV7-9 to TRBJ2-7, with TRBD1 identical over 10 bases. The trim removed 2 bases at V and 5 bases at J, leaving 6 bases unmatched. This CDR3 comprises 15 residues. Germline assignment: CDR1 SEHNR and CDR2 FQNEAQ (reference sequence). CDR3 nucleotides: TGTGCCAGCAGCTTATGGGACAGGGGAAGCGACGAGCAGTACTTC. It is translated as CASSLWDRGSDEQYF.

The chain employs TRBV28 and TRBJ1-2, with 7 bases that match TRBD1. Germline CDR1 reads MDHEN; CDR2 reads SYDVKM. This CDR3 has 14 amino acids. V shed 4 bases, J shed 8 bases, and the junction held 10 bases outside the gene matches. For the CDR3, the DNA is TGTGCCAGCAGTTCAACAGGGGAATGGCGGGGCTACACCTTC. Encoded protein: CASSSTGEWRGYTF.

This clone occurred a few times. J is TRBJ2-3 and V is TRBV5-1; 9 nucleotides line up with TRBD1. Looked up from germline, CDR1 is SGHRS and CDR2 is YFSETQ. The CDR3 covers 15 residues. Trimming cost V 3 bases and J 6 bases; bases outside gene matches: 8. This CDR3 is CASSSSGTGKDTQYF. In DNA form, the CDR3 reads TGCGCCAGCAGCTCGTCCGGGACAGGGAAGGATACGCAGTATTTT.

This chain uses TRBV2 with TRBJ2-1; TRBD2 is a possible D gene (5 bases). V dropped 7 bases and J dropped 3 bases, with 19 bases sitting between them. Germline CDR1 SNHLY, CDR2 FYNNEI. CDR3 length equals 16 residues. CDR3 in DNA: TGTGCCAGCAAAGTGGGAGCTAAGGTCTACTACAATGAGCAGTTCTTC. Amino acids: CASKVGAKVYYNEQFF.

The chain has TRBV7-9 and TRBJ1-2; 7 positions match TRBD1. The V gene's germline CDR1 is SEHNR and CDR2 FQNEAQ (reference sequence). Trimming cost V 3 bases and J 4 bases; bases outside gene matches: 8. The CDR3 covers 15 residues. The CDR3 nucleotides are TGTGCCAGCAGCTTCTCAGACAGGGACCCCTATGGCTACACCTTC. Amino acids: CASSFSDRDPYGYTF.